This entry lists 6 T cell receptor beta chains sequenced from one sample in a study of blood T cell repertoires in COVID-19. Sequenced by immunoSEQ multiplex PCR; TCRdb stores in-frame clones only, minus some. The data show around 140,000 clones, with about 80% seen just once and 4.5% to 6% held by the top ten. What was sequenced was peripheral blood. All receptors come from a human donor in a cohort sampled during active COVID-19.

The count of this clone is one. The chain has TRBV5-1 and TRBJ1-2; TRBD1 aligns across 10 bases. Looked up from germline, CDR1 is SGHRS and CDR2 is YFSETQ. This CDR3 is 16 amino acids long. With V trimmed by 4 bases and J by 3 bases, 9 bases remained unmatched. This CDR3 reads CASSPRQGAQDYGYTF. CDR3 nucleotides: TGCGCCAGCAGCCCAAGACAGGGGGCGCAGGACTATGGCTACACCTTC. Together with reference TRBV5-1 and TRBJ1-2, the CDR3 gives the full variable domain: KAGVTQTPRYLIKTRGQQVTLSCSPISGHRSVSWYQQTPGQGLQFLFEYFSETQRNKGNFPGRFSGRQFSNSRSEMNVSTLELGDSALYLCASSPRQGAQDYGYTFGSGTRLTVV.

The rearrangement links TRBV18 to TRBJ1-5, with 9 nucleotides matching TRBD1. This CDR3 is 14 amino acids long. V dropped 5 bases and J dropped 6; count of bases not matched to a gene: 5. The V gene's germline CDR1 is KGHSH and CDR2 LQKENI. CDR3: CASSTGTGSQPQHF. DNA of the CDR3: TGTGCCAGCTCAACCGGGACAGGGTCTCAGCCCCAGCATTTT.

The V and J genes are TRBV5-1 and TRBJ1-1; a possible D gene is TRBD1 (5 bases). This CDR3 has 15 residues. Per germline, CDR1 SGHRS and CDR2 YFSETQ. Trimming removed 0 bases at V and 0 bases at J, with 9 bases between. The CDR3: CASSLEGFMNTEAFF. CDR3 nucleotide sequence: TGCGCCAGCAGCTTGGAGGGGTTTATGAACACTGAAGCTTTCTTT.

This chain joins TRBV28 and TRBJ1-6; 7 bases agree with TRBD1. The CDR3 contains 17 residues. V shed 5 bases, J shed 4 bases, and the junction held 11 bases outside the gene matches. Germline V gene lookup returns CDR1 MDHEN and CDR2 SYDVKM. In nucleotides, the CDR3 is TGTGCCAGCAGTCAAGACAGGGTCGTATCATATAATTCACCCCTCCACTTT. This sequence encodes CASSQDRVVSYNSPLHF.

This clone has just one count. The rearrangement uses TRBV11-3 and TRBJ1-5, with TRBD1 identical over 8 bases. CDR3 length: 15 amino acids. Germline V lookup: CDR1 SGHNT, CDR2 YENEEA. Trimming cost V 6 bases and J 4 bases; bases outside gene matches: 8. CDR3 protein: CASRFRDRTNQPQHF. Here the CDR3 DNA reads TGTGCCAGCAGGTTTAGGGACAGGACGAATCAGCCCCAGCATTTT.

The rearrangement joins TRBV2 to TRBJ2-1; 8 positions match TRBD2. With 5 bases clipped from V and 4 bases from J, the junction kept 7 bases outside the gene matches. Germline CDR1 reads SNHLY; CDR2 reads FYNNEI. The CDR3 loop spans 15 amino acids. CDR3 sequence reads: CASSQKREIYNEQFF. The CDR3 DNA reads as TGTGCCAGCAGTCAAAAGCGGGAGATTTACAATGAGCAGTTCTTC.